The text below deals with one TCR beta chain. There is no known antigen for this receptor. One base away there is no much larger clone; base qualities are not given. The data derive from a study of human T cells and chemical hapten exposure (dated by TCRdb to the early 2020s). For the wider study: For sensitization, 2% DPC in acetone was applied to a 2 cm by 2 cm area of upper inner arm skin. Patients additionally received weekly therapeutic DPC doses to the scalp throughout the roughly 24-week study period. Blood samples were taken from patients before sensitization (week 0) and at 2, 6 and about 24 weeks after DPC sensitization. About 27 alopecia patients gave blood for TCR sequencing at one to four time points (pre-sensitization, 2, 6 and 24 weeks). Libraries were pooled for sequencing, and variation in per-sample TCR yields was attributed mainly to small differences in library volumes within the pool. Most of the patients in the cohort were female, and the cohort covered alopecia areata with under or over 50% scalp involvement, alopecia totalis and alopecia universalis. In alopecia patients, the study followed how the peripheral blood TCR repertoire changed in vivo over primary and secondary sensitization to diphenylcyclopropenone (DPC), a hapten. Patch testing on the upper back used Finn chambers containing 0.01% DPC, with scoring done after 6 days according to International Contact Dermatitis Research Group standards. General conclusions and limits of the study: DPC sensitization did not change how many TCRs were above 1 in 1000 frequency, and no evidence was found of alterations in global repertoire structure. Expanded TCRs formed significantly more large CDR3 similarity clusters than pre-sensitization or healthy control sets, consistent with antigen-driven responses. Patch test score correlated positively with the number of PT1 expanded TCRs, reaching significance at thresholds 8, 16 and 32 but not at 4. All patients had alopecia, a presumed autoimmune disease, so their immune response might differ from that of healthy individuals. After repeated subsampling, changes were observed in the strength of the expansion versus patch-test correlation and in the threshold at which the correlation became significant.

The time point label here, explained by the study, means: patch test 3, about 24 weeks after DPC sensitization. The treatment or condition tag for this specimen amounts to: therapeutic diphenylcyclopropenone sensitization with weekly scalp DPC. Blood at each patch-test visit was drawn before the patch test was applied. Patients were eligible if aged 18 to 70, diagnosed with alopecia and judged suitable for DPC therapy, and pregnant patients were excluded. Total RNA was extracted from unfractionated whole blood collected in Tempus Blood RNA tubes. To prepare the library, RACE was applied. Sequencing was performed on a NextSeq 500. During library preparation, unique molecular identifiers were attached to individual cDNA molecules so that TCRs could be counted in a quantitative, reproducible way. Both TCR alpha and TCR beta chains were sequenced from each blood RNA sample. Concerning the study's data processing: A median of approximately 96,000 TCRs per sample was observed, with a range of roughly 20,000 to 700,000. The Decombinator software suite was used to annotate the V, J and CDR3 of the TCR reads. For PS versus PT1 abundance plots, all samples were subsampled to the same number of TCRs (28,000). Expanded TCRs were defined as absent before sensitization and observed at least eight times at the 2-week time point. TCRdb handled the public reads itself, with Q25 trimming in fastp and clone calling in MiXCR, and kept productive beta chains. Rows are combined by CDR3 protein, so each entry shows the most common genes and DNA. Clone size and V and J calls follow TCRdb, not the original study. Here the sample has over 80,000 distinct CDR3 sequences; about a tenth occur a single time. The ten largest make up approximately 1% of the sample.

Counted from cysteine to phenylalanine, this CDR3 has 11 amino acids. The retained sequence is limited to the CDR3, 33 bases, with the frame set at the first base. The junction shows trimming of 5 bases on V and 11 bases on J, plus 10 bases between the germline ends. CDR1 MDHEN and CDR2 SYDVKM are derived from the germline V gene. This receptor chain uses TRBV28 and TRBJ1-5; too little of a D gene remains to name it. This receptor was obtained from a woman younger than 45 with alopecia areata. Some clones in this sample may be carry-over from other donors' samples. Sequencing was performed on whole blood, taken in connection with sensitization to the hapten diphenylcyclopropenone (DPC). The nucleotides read TGTGCCAGCAGTGGCACTAGGGCCCAGCATTTT. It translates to CASSGTRAQHF.